This T cell receptor (beta chain) was found in a study of blood T cells in healthy people across ages. From germline, CDR1 is MNHEY and CDR2 SVGAGI. The CDR3 sequence is 15 residues long. The V end lost 0 bases, the J end lost 5 bases, and 11 bases lay between the germline ends. Together with a sample-barcoded 5' primer, a J-beta primer mix was included in a second PCR lasting about 7 to 11 cycles. Tagging of each cDNA molecule was performed by a template-switch adaptor with 12 random nucleotides. MiXCR, run by TCRdb on the 5' RACE reads, gives a single entry per CDR3 protein. The sample shows more than 900,000 distinct CDR3 sequences, roughly 28% of them seen only once. The same sample was also used in a study of T cells of mothers and their children. Per that study: The analysis detected no persistent microchimeric T cell clones.

Sequenced sample: blood. The chain links TRBV6-5 to TRBJ2-1, with a weak D call TRBD1 (6 bases). This clonotype was sampled from a middle-aged woman in good health. CDR3 loop: CASSYSIQGNNEQFF. The CDR3 DNA reads as TGTGCCAGCAGTTACTCGATACAGGGAAACAATGAGCAGTTCTTC.